The 27 T cell receptor beta chains in this list originate from one sample, sequenced in a study of blood T cell repertoires in COVID-19. Sequencing was performed with immunoSEQ multiplex PCR; in TCRdb, only in-frame clones are kept and a portion is missing. The sample includes more than 250,000 clones, approximately 85% of them seen just once. Sequencing was carried out using peripheral blood. The receptors shown here come from a man in his fifties or sixties with active or convalescent COVID-19.

V is TRBV10-3 and J is TRBJ2-5; maybe TRBD1 (5 bases). The CDR3 runs 13 residues. V shed 6 bases and J shed 4 bases, with 12 bases lying between them. The germline V gene encodes CDR1 ENHRY and CDR2 SYGVKD. DNA for the CDR3: TGTGCCATCAGCGCCCTAGGGGCAGAGACCCAGTACTTC. This encodes CAISALGAETQYF.

The J gene is TRBJ1-2, the V gene TRBV4-1, with 12 bases that match TRBD1. Germline CDR1 is MGHRA and CDR2 is YSYEKL. Trimming removed 3 bases from V and 7 bases from J; junction bases left unmatched: 15. The CDR3 length is 18 residues. The CDR3 is CASSQPRDRGLAGSGYTF. In DNA, the CDR3 is TGCGCCAGCAGCCAGCCCCGGGACAGGGGGCTCGCAGGGTCTGGCTACACCTTC.

This clone was detected a few times. CDR3 in DNA: TGTGCCAGCAGTTTACTCTCCGGTTTGGATCAGCCCCAGCATTTT. Its translation: CASSLLSGLDQPQHF. V usage is TRBV28 and J usage is TRBJ1-5, with unresolved D. The CDR3 covers 15 residues. The ends were cut back, 2 bases at V and 5 bases at J, with 13 bases in the middle. Per the germline V gene, CDR1 is MDHEN and CDR2 is SYDVKM.

This chain links TRBV19 with TRBJ2-2, with TRBD1 identical over 9 bases. Trimming cost V 7 bases and J 3 bases; bases outside gene matches: 9. In germline, CDR1 is LNHDA, CDR2 SQIVND (reference sequence). This CDR3 has 16 amino acids. The DNA for the CDR3 is TGTGCCAGTAACCTCCGGGACAGGGCCTACACCGGGGAGCTGTTTTTT. Translating it yields CASNLRDRAYTGELFF. The full variable domain, its missing parts supplied by reference TRBV19 and TRBJ2-2, is DGGITQSPKYLFRKEGQNVTLSCEQNLNHDAMYWYRQDPGQGLRLIYYSQIVNDFQKGDIAEGYSVSREKKESFPLTVTSAQKNPTAFYLCASNLRDRAYTGELFFGEGSRLTVL.

This chain joins TRBV5-1 and TRBJ2-7, with D possibly TRBD1 on 6 matching bases. V was shortened by 2 bases and J by 2 bases, with 11 bases between the two germline ends. CDR1 is SGHRS, CDR2 YFSETQ, per germline. This CDR3 is built from 14 residues. The CDR3 DNA sequence: TGCGCCAGCAGCTTACAGGGAATTCCCTACGAGCAGTACTTC. Amino acid sequence: CASSLQGIPYEQYF.

DNA of the CDR3: TGTGCCAGCAGCCCAAGGGGACAGCCTCTAGATACGCAGTATTTT. Translating gives CASSPRGQPLDTQYF. The chain joins TRBV7-9 to TRBJ2-3, with 7 bases identical to TRBD1. This CDR3 contains 15 residues. With 5 bases clipped from V and 5 bases from J, the junction kept 10 bases outside the gene matches. CDR1 SEHNR and CDR2 FQNEAQ come from the germline V gene (reference sequence).

Only one count was recorded for this clone. The chain has TRBV19 and TRBJ2-7, with TRBD2 matching 11 bases. V trimming: 8 bases; J trimming: 5 bases; junction bases outside the gene matches: 8. The CDR3 sequence is 14 residues long. Germline V lookup: CDR1 LNHDA, CDR2 SQIVND (reference sequence). Here the CDR3 DNA reads TGTGCCAGTGGTCTAGCGGGAGGATTTAACGAGCAGTACTTC. Residues: CASGLAGGFNEQYF.

A single count supports this clone. The chain employs TRBV5-1 and TRBJ2-5; D possibly corresponds to TRBD1 (6 bases). Germline CDR1 reads SGHRS; CDR2 reads YFSETQ. Trimming cost V 1 base and J 2 bases, with 12 bases left between them. This CDR3 contains 15 residues. DNA for the CDR3: TGCGCCAGCAGCTTGTTTCTACAGGGACAAGAGACCCAGTACTTC. Translation: CASSLFLQGQETQYF.

This chain connects TRBV29-1 to TRBJ1-5; D possibly corresponds to TRBD1 (6 bases). Germline CDR1 SQVTM, CDR2 ANQGSEA. CDR3 size: 13 residues. The ends were cut back, 6 bases at V and 5 bases at J, with 14 bases in the middle. CDR3 sequence: CSVADRTDQPQHF. In DNA form, the CDR3 reads TGCAGCGTGGCAGACAGGACCGATCAGCCCCAGCATTTT.

In its sample, this clone was seen once. The chain employs TRBV5-1 and TRBJ2-5, with 12 bases lining up with TRBD2. After removal of 0 bases from V and 4 bases from J, the junction contained 4 bases not matched to a gene. CDR1 and CDR2 (germline): SGHRS, YFSETQ. This CDR3 region has 16 residues. The CDR3 nucleotides are TGCGCCAGCAGCTTGGCACCTAGCGGGAGGGGAGAGACCCAGTACTTC. This sequence encodes CASSLAPSGRGETQYF. The full variable domain, completed using reference TRBV5-1 and TRBJ2-5, is KAGVTQTPRYLIKTRGQQVTLSCSPISGHRSVSWYQQTPGQGLQFLFEYFSETQRNKGNFPGRFSGRQFSNSRSEMNVSTLELGDSALYLCASSLAPSGRGETQYFGPGTRLLVL.

The rearrangement links TRBV30 to TRBJ1-1; 7 bases line up with TRBD1. CDR3 length: 12 residues. CDR1 GTSNPN and CDR2 SVGIG come from the germline V gene (reference sequence). V shed 2 bases, J shed 11 bases, and the junction held 8 bases outside the gene matches. The CDR3 DNA sequence: TGTGCCTGGAGTTGGACAGGCACAGGGGCTTTCTTT. This encodes CAWSWTGTGAFF.

This chain uses TRBV4-1 with TRBJ1-1, with 12 bases matching TRBD1. The CDR3 loop spans 15 amino acids. CDR1 is MGHRA, CDR2 YSYEKL, per germline. J lost 1 base, V lost 6 bases, and 3 bases had no gene match. The CDR3 sequence is CASRGQGAWNTEAFF. CDR3 coding DNA: TGCGCCAGCAGGGGACAGGGGGCATGGAACACTGAAGCTTTCTTT.

This chain uses TRBV4-1 with TRBJ2-1; 8 bases are a match to TRBD2. The ends lost 4 bases at V and 7 bases at J; junction bases unmatched: 12. This CDR3 contains 16 residues. The germline gives CDR1 MGHRA, CDR2 YSYEKL. This CDR3 reads CASSRNPGRGANEQFF. The CDR3 DNA reads TGCGCCAGCAGCCGTAATCCGGGGCGGGGGGCGAATGAGCAGTTCTTC.

The rearrangement joins TRBV5-6 to TRBJ1-2, with D maybe TRBD1 (5 bases). V was shortened by 5 bases and J by 8 bases, with 16 bases between the two germline ends. The CDR3 length is 13 residues. Germline loops: CDR1 SGHDT, CDR2 YYEEEE. Written as DNA, the CDR3 is TGTGCCAGCAGTTTTGGGGTGCCAGGGGGCTACACCTTC. It codes for CASSFGVPGGYTF.

The chain recombines TRBV28 with TRBJ1-4; unclear D gene. Trimming took 5 bases from V and 3 from J, leaving 4 bases between them. CDR1 MDHEN and CDR2 SYDVKM come from the germline V gene. The CDR3 is 12 residues long. CDR3: CASSVANEKLFF. As DNA, the CDR3 is TGTGCCAGCAGTGTCGCTAATGAAAAACTGTTTTTT.

The chain links TRBV3-1 (or the pseudogene TRBV3-2) to TRBJ2-3; 7 nucleotides match TRBD1. CDR1 is LGHDT, CDR2 YNNKEL, per germline (reference sequence). The CDR3 runs to 15 residues. Trimming removed 2 bases from V and 4 bases from J; junction bases left unmatched: 6. The CDR3 sequence: CASSQRQGSADTQYF. The DNA for the CDR3 is TGTGCCAGCAGCCAACGACAGGGCTCCGCAGATACGCAGTATTTT.

CDR3 protein: CASSSDRGQNTEAFF. The CDR3 DNA sequence: TGTGCCAGCAGCTCGGACAGGGGGCAGAACACTGAAGCTTTCTTT. This chain connects TRBV13 to TRBJ1-1, with 11 bases that match TRBD1. Germline V gene sequence: CDR1 PRHDT, CDR2 FYEKMQ (reference sequence). After removal of 4 bases from V and 1 base from J, the junction contained 2 bases not matched to a gene. The CDR3 is made up of 15 amino acids. Looking up the rest from reference TRBV13 and TRBJ1-1 gives the full variable domain: AAGVIQSPRHLIKEKRETATLKCYPIPRHDTVYWYQQGPGQDPQFLISFYEKMQSDKGSIPDRFSAQQFSDYHSELNMSSLELGDSALYFCASSSDRGQNTEAFFGQGTRLTVV.

The sample holds one count of this clone. This chain links TRBV7-9 with TRBJ1-4; no definite D call. V was clipped by 4 bases and J by 0 bases, with 9 bases between them. The CDR3 has 15 residues. The germline CDR1 and CDR2 sequences are SEHNR and FQNEAQ (reference sequence). CDR3 nucleotides: TGTGCCAGCAGCTGGGAGACACCAACTAATGAAAAACTGTTTTTT. Its translation: CASSWETPTNEKLFF.

The rearrangement joins TRBV10-2 to TRBJ2-7; D is perhaps TRBD2 (6 bases). Trimming took 5 bases from V and 2 from J, leaving 13 bases between them. The CDR3 has 14 residues. Germline V gene sequence: CDR1 WSHSY, CDR2 SAAADI. CDR3 in DNA: TGCGCCAGCAGTTTCACGGGAGCCCCCTACGAGCAGTACTTC. Translated: CASSFTGAPYEQYF.

The chain is built from TRBV6-5 and TRBJ1-2; 8 nucleotides align to TRBD1. V was clipped by 7 bases and J by 6 bases; unmatched bases: 4. CDR3 length: 12 amino acids. Germline lookup yields CDR1 MNHEY and CDR2 SVGAGI. The CDR3 reads CASTYRGDGYTF. The CDR3 region has the DNA TGTGCCAGCACCTACAGGGGGGATGGCTACACCTTC.

This sequence joins TRBV11-3 and TRBJ2-5; TRBD2 matches at 12 bases. Looked up from germline, CDR1 is SGHNT and CDR2 is YENEEA. V was clipped by 4 bases and J by 5 bases; unmatched bases: 5. This CDR3 has 15 amino acids. The CDR3 sequence is CASSSGLAGLETQYF. The CDR3 bases are TGTGCCAGCAGCTCCGGACTAGCGGGATTGGAGACCCAGTACTTC. Together with reference TRBV11-3 and TRBJ2-5, the CDR3 gives the full variable domain: EAGVVQSPRYKIIEKKQPVAFWCNPISGHNTLYWYLQNLGQGPELLIRYENEEAVDDSQLPKDRFSAERLKGVDSTLKIQPAELGDSAVYLCASSSGLAGLETQYFGPGTRLLVL.

The V call is TRBV29-1, the J call TRBJ2-7; 7 positions agree with TRBD1. The V gene's germline CDR1 is SQVTM and CDR2 ANQGSEA. This CDR3 comprises 13 residues. Losses at the gene ends were 6 bases for V and 2 bases for J; bases not matched to a gene: 7. In DNA, the CDR3 is TGCAGCGTGGGAGACAGGGCCGCCTACGAGCAGTACTTC. Translation: CSVGDRAAYEQYF.

J is TRBJ1-3 and V is TRBV28; a weak D match, TRBD1 (5 bases). The germline gives CDR1 MDHEN, CDR2 SYDVKM. The CDR3 is 14 residues long. The V end was cut by 5 bases, the J end by 8 bases, with 16 bases between. CDR3 bases: TGTGCCAGCAGTCGACAGTCTCTCGGAGACACCATATATTTT. Protein sequence: CASSRQSLGDTIYF.

The chain couples TRBV6-2 or TRBV6-3 to TRBJ1-2, with TRBD1 as a possible D gene (5 bases). CDR1 and CDR2 from the germline V gene are MNHEY and SVGEGT. Between the trimmed V and J ends, which lost 1 base and 10 bases, there was a span of 13 bases. CDR3 length: 13 residues. The CDR3 loop reads CASSYYSDSHYTF. The CDR3 DNA reads TGTGCCAGCAGTTACTACTCAGACAGCCACTACACCTTC.

The chain couples TRBV29-1 to TRBJ2-7; D uncertain. The CDR3 length is 11 residues. V was pared by 3 bases and J by 2 bases, with 5 bases between. In germline, CDR1 is SQVTM, CDR2 ANQGSEA. CDR3 nucleotide sequence: TGCAGCGTTGAGTCTCCCTACGAGCAGTACTTC. Its protein product is CSVESPYEQYF.

This clone turned up a few times. The chain has TRBV4-1 and TRBJ2-2; TRBD1 might be the D (7 bases). Trimming took 4 bases from V and 8 from J, leaving 14 bases between them. From germline, CDR1 is MGHRA and CDR2 YSYEKL. The CDR3 extends over 14 amino acids. CDR3 DNA sequence: TGCGCCAGCAGCCGTCCAGGGGGAGGTGGGGAGCTGTTTTTT. It specifies CASSRPGGGGELFF.

This chain uses TRBV19 with TRBJ2-3; TRBD1 matches 9 bases. Trimming took 5 bases from V and 1 from J; bases not matched to a gene: 4. The V gene's germline CDR1 is LNHDA and CDR2 SQIVND (reference sequence). The CDR3 is 15 amino acids. The CDR3 sequence: CASSDRGGGTDTQYF. CDR3 DNA sequence: TGTGCCAGTAGTGACAGGGGGGGAGGCACAGATACGCAGTATTTT.